The 13 T cell receptor beta chains in this list originate from one sample, sequenced in a study of cytomegalovirus exposure and HLA in healthy donors. In the PCR, 60 Vbeta and 13 Jbeta primers were used. Method: immunoSEQ multiplex PCR; TCRdb's copy keeps in-frame clones and lacks some. This table has approximately 170,000 clones, around four fifths appearing once. The sample comprised PBMCs. The source of these receptors is a man aged 18 to 30 in good health and CMV-seropositive.

The rearrangement joins TRBV5-1 to TRBJ2-6; a weak D match, TRBD1 (5 bases). V was clipped by 3 bases and J by 1 base, with 11 bases between them. CDR3 length equals 16 residues. Germline-derived CDR1 and CDR2 are SGHRS and YFSETQ. CDR3 DNA: TGCGCCAGCAGCTCGCAACGGACATCTGGGGCCAACGTCCTGACTTTC. This codes for CASSSQRTSGANVLTF.

The J gene is TRBJ2-4, the V gene TRBV11-2; 7 nucleotides line up with TRBD1. V dropped 3 bases and J dropped 5; count of bases not matched to a gene: 7. Germline-derived CDR1 and CDR2 are SGHAT and FQNNGV. The CDR3 consists of 15 residues. The CDR3, as DNA: TGTGCCAGCAGCTTTGAAGGGGGCGGTCAAAACATTCAGTACTTC. This gives the protein CASSFEGGGQNIQYF.

The J gene is TRBJ2-2, the V gene TRBV5-4; a weak D match, TRBD2 (6 bases). Trimming took off 3 bases at V and 1 base at J, with 10 bases between the two ends. Germline CDR1 reads SGHNT; CDR2 reads YYREEE (reference sequence). This CDR3 region has 15 residues. The CDR3 bases are TGTGCCAGCAGCTCAGAGGGAGGGAACACCGGGGAGCTGTTTTTT. This encodes CASSSEGGNTGELFF.

This clone occurred once. The chain recombines TRBV4-3 with TRBJ2-7; D is undetermined. The CDR3 runs 16 residues. Trimming left V 0 bases short and J 4 bases short, with 16 bases between. Germline lookup yields CDR1 LGHNA and CDR2 YSLEER. The CDR3 sequence is CASSQDLQANTYEQYF. DNA of the CDR3: TGCGCCAGCAGCCAAGATCTCCAGGCCAATACATACGAGCAGTACTTC.

The chain recombines TRBV30 with TRBJ1-5; D gene uncertain. Germline values: CDR1 GTSNPN, CDR2 SVGIG (reference sequence). Trimming left V 0 bases short and J 6 bases short, with 9 bases between. This CDR3 region has 13 residues. The chain's CDR3 is CAWSVREAQPQHF. CDR3 sequence (DNA): TGTGCCTGGAGTGTACGAGAAGCTCAGCCCCAGCATTTT.

The CDR3 sequence is CATSRDNMGQGQPQHF. CDR3 bases: TGTGCCACCAGCAGAGATAATATGGGACAGGGTCAGCCCCAGCATTTT. This rearrangement joins TRBV15 to TRBJ1-5; 9 bases agree with TRBD1. Germline lookup yields CDR1 LNHNV and CDR2 YYDKDF (reference sequence). The length of the CDR3 is 16 residues. V shed 0 bases and J 6 bases; nucleotides not matched to a gene: 6.

The chain links TRBV7-2 to TRBJ2-7; 7 bases align to TRBD2. CDR1 and CDR2 (germline): SGHTA, FQGNSA. The V gene end was trimmed by 1 base and the J gene end by 6 bases; junction bases not matched to a gene: 9. The CDR3 covers 15 residues. The CDR3 DNA is TGTGCCAGCAGCTTAGAGGCAGGGAGGGTGAGCGAGCAGTACTTC. It translates to CASSLEAGRVSEQYF. The whole variable domain, filled in from reference TRBV7-2 and TRBJ2-7, reads GAGVSQSPSNKVTEKGKDVELRCDPISGHTALYWYRQSLGQGLEFLIYFQGNSAPDKSGLPSDRFSAERTGGSVSTLTIQRTQQEDSAVYLCASSLEAGRVSEQYFGPGTRLTVT.

The V gene is TRBV7-8, the J gene TRBJ1-2, with a tentative D call TRBD1 (6 bases). From germline, CDR1 is SGHVS and CDR2 FQNEAQ. The V end was cut by 1 base, the J end by 0 bases, with 18 bases between. The CDR3 sequence is 18 residues long. CDR3 nucleotide sequence: TGTGCCAGCAGCTTAGTCTGGACAGCCGCGCGAACTAACTATGGCTACACCTTC. Its protein product is CASSLVWTAARTNYGYTF.

This clone has a handful of counts. This sequence joins TRBV12-5 and TRBJ1-1; 7 nucleotides line up with TRBD1. The J segment lost 0 bases and the V segment lost 2 bases, leaving 6 bases of the junction unmatched. The CDR3 loop spans 16 amino acids. In germline, CDR1 is LGHNT, CDR2 FRNRAP. For the CDR3, the DNA is TGTGCTAGTGGTTTGCCCATGACAGGGATGAACACTGAAGCTTTCTTT. It codes for CASGLPMTGMNTEAFF.

The chain uses TRBV6-5 and TRBJ2-7; the match to TRBD1 covers 7 bases. The germline CDR1 and CDR2 sequences are MNHEY and SVGAGI. Trimming cost V 2 bases and J 2 bases; bases outside gene matches: 6. The CDR3 length is 15 residues. The CDR3 loop reads CASSYTGDLTYEQYF. The CDR3 DNA sequence: TGTGCCAGCAGTTACACAGGGGACCTTACCTACGAGCAGTACTTC.

V and J are TRBV6-1 and TRBJ1-1, with TRBD1 matching over 10 bases. CDR3 length equals 16 residues. CDR1 is MNHNS and CDR2 is SASEGT in the germline V gene. Trimming took 4 bases from V and 0 from J; bases not matched to a gene: 5. CDR3 DNA sequence: TGTGCCAGCAGTGCTGTGGGACAGGGGTTGAACACTGAAGCTTTCTTT. It yields the protein CASSAVGQGLNTEAFF.

The chain carries TRBV6-5 and TRBJ2-7; 10 bases match TRBD1. CDR1 and CDR2 from the germline V gene are MNHEY and SVGAGI. The CDR3 runs 13 residues. The CDR3 region is CATGGSEGPRQYF. In DNA form, the CDR3 reads TGTGCGACAGGGGGCTCGGAAGGGCCACGGCAGTACTTC.

J is TRBJ2-7 and V is TRBV2, with a tentative D call TRBD1 (5 bases). The CDR3 length is 14 residues. V was pared by 4 bases and J by 3 bases, with 13 bases between. Germline V CDR1 and CDR2: SNHLY, FYNNEI. CDR3 nucleotide sequence: TGTGCCAGCAGTGTACAGGTTCTGAACTACGAGCAGTACTTC. It yields the protein CASSVQVLNYEQYF.